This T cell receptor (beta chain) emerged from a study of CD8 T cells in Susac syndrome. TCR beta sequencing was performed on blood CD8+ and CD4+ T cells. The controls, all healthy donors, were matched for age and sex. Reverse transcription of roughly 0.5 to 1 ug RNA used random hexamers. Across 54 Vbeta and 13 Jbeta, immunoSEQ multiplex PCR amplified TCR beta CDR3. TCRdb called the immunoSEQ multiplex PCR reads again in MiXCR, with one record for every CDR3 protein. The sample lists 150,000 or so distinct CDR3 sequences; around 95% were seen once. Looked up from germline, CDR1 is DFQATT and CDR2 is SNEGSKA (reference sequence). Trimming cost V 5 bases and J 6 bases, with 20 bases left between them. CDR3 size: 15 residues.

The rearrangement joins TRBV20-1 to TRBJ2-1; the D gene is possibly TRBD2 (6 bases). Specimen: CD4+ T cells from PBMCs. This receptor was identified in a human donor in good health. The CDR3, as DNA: TGCAGTGCTGGGGGGACTGTGACCCCACTCAATGAGCAGTTCTTC. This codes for CSAGGTVTPLNEQFF.